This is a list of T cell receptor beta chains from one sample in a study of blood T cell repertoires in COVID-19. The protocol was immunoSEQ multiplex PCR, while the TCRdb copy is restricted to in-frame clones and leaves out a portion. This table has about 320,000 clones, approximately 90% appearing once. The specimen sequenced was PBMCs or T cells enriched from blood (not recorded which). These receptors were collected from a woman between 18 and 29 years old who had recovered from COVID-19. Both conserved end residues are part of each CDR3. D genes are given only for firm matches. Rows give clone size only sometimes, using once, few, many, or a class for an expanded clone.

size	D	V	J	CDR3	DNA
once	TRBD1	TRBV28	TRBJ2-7	CASSPGTVAEQYF	TGTGCCAGCAGTCCCGGGACAGTGGCCGAGCAGTACTTC
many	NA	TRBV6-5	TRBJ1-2	CASRGSDRNYGYTF	TGTGCCAGCAGGGGTTCCGACAGGAACTATGGCTACACCTTC
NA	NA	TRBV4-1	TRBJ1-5	CASSQLGSQPQHF	TGCGCCAGCAGCCAGCTGGGGAGTCAGCCCCAGCATTTT
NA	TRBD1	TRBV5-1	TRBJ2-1	CASSQGQGIGGEQFF	TGCGCCAGCAGCCAGGGACAGGGGATCGGTGGTGAGCAGTTCTTC
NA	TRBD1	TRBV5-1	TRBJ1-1	CASSLLNGQGTEAFF	TGCGCCAGCAGCCTACTAAACGGACAGGGCACTGAAGCTTTCTTT
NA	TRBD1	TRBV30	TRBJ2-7	CAWKPRDRTNYEQYF	TGTGCCTGGAAGCCCAGGGACAGGACGAACTACGAGCAGTACTTC
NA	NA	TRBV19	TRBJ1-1	CASLQVRGITEAFF	TGTGCCAGTCTACAGGTACGCGGGATCACTGAAGCTTTCTTT
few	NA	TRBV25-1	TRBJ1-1	CASSEWQGRGLLDTEAFF	TGTGCCAGCAGTGAATGGCAGGGGCGCGGCTTATTGGACACTGAAGCTTTCTTT
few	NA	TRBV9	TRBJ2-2	CASSMSGVGELFF	TGTGCCAGCAGCATGTCAGGGGTGGGGGAGCTGTTTTTT
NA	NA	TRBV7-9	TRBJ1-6	CASSPSRVGSPLHF	TGTGCCAGCAGCCCCTCCAGGGTAGGGTCACCCCTCCACTTT
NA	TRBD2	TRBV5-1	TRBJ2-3	CASSLEGLAGVGGTDTQYF	TGCGCCAGCAGCTTGGAGGGACTAGCGGGAGTAGGCGGCACAGATACGCAGTATTTT
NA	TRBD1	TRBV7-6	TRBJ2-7	CASSLGTGAYEQYF	TGTGCCAGCAGCTTAGGGACAGGGGCCTACGAGCAGTACTTC
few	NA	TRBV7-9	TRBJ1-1	CASMGPPRAGAFF	TGTGCCAGCATGGGGCCGCCAAGGGCCGGAGCTTTCTTT
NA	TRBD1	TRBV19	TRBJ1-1	CASSPTTGGAAEAFF	TGTGCCAGTAGTCCAACGACAGGGGGCGCCGCTGAAGCTTTCTTT
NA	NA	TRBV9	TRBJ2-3	CASSVAWGVSDTQYF	TGTGCCAGCAGCGTAGCTTGGGGGGTGTCAGATACGCAGTATTTT
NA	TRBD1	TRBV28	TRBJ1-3	CASSLGTETGNTIYF	TGTGCCAGCAGTTTGGGGACAGAAACGGGAAACACCATATATTTT
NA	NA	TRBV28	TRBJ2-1	CASSLRPDRLKFF	TGTGCCAGCAGTTTACGGCCCGACAGATTGAAATTCTTC
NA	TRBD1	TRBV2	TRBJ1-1	CASSVDRGREAFF	TGTGCCAGCAGTGTTGACAGGGGTCGTGAAGCTTTCTTT
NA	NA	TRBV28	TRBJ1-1	CASLARGVEAFF	TGTGCCAGCTTGGCCCGGGGAGTTGAAGCTTTCTTT
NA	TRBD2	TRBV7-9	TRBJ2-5	CASSVTPVAGGIKTQYF	TGTGCCAGCAGCGTAACTCCAGTAGCGGGGGGGATCAAGACCCAGTACTTC
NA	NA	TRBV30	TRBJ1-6	CAWSSTDGLPLHF	TGTGCCTGGAGTTCGACAGACGGCTTACCCCTCCACTTT
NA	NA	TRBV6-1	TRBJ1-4	CASSEAGLREREKLFF	TGTGCCAGCAGTGAGGCCGGTCTGAGGGAAAGAGAAAAACTGTTTTTT
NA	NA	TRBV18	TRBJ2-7	CASSRQDLGTLFYEQYF	TGTGCCAGCTCAAGGCAAGATCTGGGGACACTTTTCTACGAGCAGTACTTC
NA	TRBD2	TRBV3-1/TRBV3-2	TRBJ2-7	CASSQDMGTRFYEQYF	TGTGCCAGCAGCCAAGATATGGGGACTAGGTTTTACGAGCAGTACTTC
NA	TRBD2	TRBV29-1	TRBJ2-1	CSVEGGGEQFF	TGCAGCGTTGAAGGCGGGGGTGAGCAGTTCTTC
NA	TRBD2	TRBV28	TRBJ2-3	CASSLGTTHHDTQYF	TGTGCCAGCAGTTTAGGGACTACCCACCACGATACGCAATATTTT
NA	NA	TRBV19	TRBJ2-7	CASRNLGGYGNYEQYF	TGTGCCAGTAGGAATCTTGGGGGCTATGGGAACTACGAGCAGTACTTC
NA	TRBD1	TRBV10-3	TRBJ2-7	CATSGTDYEQYF	TGTGCCACCTCTGGGACAGACTACGAGCAGTACTTC
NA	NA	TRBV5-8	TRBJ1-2	CASSLYARGGYGYTF	TGTGCCAGCAGCTTGTACGCCAGGGGCGGCTATGGCTACACCTTC